This T cell receptor beta chain came from a study of spatial heterogeneity in lung cancer. Overall study context: Follow-up PBMC samples were sequenced when available, at a median of around 23 months after resection.

The time point was: blood at routine non-recurrence follow-up after resection. TCRdb reanalysed the 5' RACE reads using MiXCR and keeps one entry per CDR3 protein. The sample records 100,000 to 120,000 distinct CDR3 sequences, about a tenth being singletons. This clonotype has only a few counts. What it binds is unknown. Whole-study results and caveats: Resection blood, more than follow-up blood, showed ubiquitous expanded tumor TCRs.

CDR3 length: 15 residues. V shed 3 bases, J shed 1 base, and the junction held 8 bases outside the gene matches. CDR1 is GTSNPN and CDR2 is SVGIG in the germline V gene (reference sequence). The receptor comes from a female donor with early-stage non-small cell lung cancer. The specimen comprised PBMCs, sampled at follow-up. The chain has TRBV30 and TRBJ1-1, with TRBD1 matching over 7 bases. CDR3 coding DNA: TGTGCCTGGAGCCCCCCCTCAGGGGGGAACACTGAAGCTTTCTTT. The encoded protein is CAWSPPSGGNTEAFF.